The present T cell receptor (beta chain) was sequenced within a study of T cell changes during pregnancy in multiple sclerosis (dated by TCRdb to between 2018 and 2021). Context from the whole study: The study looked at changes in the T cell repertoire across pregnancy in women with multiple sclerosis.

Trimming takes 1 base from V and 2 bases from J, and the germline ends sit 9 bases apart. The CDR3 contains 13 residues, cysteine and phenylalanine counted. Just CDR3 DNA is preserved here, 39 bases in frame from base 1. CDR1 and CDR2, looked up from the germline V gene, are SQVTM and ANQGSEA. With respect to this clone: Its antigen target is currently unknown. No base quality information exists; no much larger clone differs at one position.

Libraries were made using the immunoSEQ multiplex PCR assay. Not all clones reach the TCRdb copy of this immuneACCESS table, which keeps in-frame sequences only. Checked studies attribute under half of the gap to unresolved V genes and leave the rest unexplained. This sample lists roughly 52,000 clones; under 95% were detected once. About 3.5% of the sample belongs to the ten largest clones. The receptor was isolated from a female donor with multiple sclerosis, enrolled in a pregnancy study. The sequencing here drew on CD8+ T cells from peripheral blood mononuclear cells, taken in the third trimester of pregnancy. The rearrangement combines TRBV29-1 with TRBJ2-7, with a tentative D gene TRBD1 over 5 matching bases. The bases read TGCAGCGTTGAAGGGGAACAGGCCTACGAGCAGTACTTC. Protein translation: CSVEGEQAYEQYF.